The 23 T cell receptor delta chains reported below all come from one sample, sequenced in a study of gamma-delta T cells after stem cell transplantation. TCRdb reprocessed the RT-PCR reads using CATT. The sample consists of roughly 14,000 delta-chain clones, 9% to 9.5% of them appearing once. Sequencing input: gamma-delta T cells. All receptors come from a human donor. It is not recorded whose cells these are; they may come from a transplant donor.

This clone was observed a few times. TCRdb has a much larger clone's protein, which differs at residue 10 from the translation of this DNA, likely because of a read error; what is shown is the protein translated from the DNA. The rearrangement joins TRDV3 to TRDJ1; 7 positions match TRDD2. This CDR3 comprises 19 residues. V shed 0 bases and J 0 bases; nucleotides not matched to a gene: 19. Germline V CDR1 and CDR2: TVYSNPD, GDNSRS (reference sequence). The DNA of the CDR3 is TGTGCCTTTAGTCCATTTCCTACCGGGAGAGAAGAGTACACCGATAAACTCATCTTT. Its translation: CAFSPFPTGREEYTDKLIF.

This clone was seen more than once but under ten times. TCRdb's protein, taken from a much larger clone, differs from this DNA's translation at residue 7, likely owing to a read error; the protein displayed comes from the DNA. This rearrangement joins TRDV2 to TRDJ1, with D possibly matching TRDD3 (5 bases). CDR1 and CDR2 (germline): GEAIGNYY, EKD. There are 20 residues in the CDR3. V was trimmed by 1 base and J by 2 bases, leaving 28 bases between them. CDR3 region: CACDTIRSRGAGTATDKLIF. CDR3 nucleotides: TGTGCCTGTGACACTATCCGTTCCCGTGGGGCTGGGACTGCTACCGATAAACTCATCTTT.

In the case of this clone: The mismatch at residue 7 between this DNA's translation and the TCRdb protein of a much larger clone likely reflects a read error; the protein shown is translated from the DNA. This chain joins TRDV2 and TRDJ1; 12 bases agree with TRDD3. Germline V gene lookup returns CDR1 GEAIGNYY and CDR2 EKD. J gave up 4 bases and V 0 bases, and 11 bases lay outside the gene matches. The CDR3 covers 18 residues. Here the CDR3 DNA reads TGTGCCTGTGACACCGTACGACTGGGGGATACAGGGGACGATAAACTCATCTTT. Encoded protein: CACDTVRLGDTGDDKLIF.

Comments on this clone: The protein given by TCRdb reflects a much larger clone and differs at residue 7 from this DNA's translation, likely from a read error; the protein shown is the DNA's translation. The rearrangement joins TRDV2 to TRDJ1; 13 bases are shared with TRDD3. The CDR3 has 25 amino acids. V was clipped by 0 bases and J by 0 bases; unmatched bases: 27. Looked up from germline, CDR1 is GEAIGNYY and CDR2 is EKD. The CDR3 here is CACDTVGPTSTGGYAPQLYTDKLIF. CDR3 nucleotides: TGTGCCTGTGACACCGTGGGCCCCACGAGTACTGGGGGATACGCACCCCAACTGTACACCGATAAACTCATCTTT.

This clone was recorded a few times. TCRdb records a much larger clone's protein for this DNA, with a difference at residue 9 that likely arises from a read error; the protein given is the translation of the DNA. The rearrangement uses TRDV2 and TRDJ1, with D possibly TRDD3 on 6 matching bases. Trimming removed 0 bases at V and 0 bases at J, with 16 bases between. CDR3 length equals 17 residues. Germline values: CDR1 GEAIGNYY, CDR2 EKD. CDR3 region: CACDTAGEPKYTDKLIF. The DNA of the CDR3 is TGTGCCTGTGACACCGCTGGGGAACCCAAGTACACCGATAAACTCATCTTT.

As to this clone: TCRdb assigns this DNA the protein of a much larger clone, which departs from its translation at residue 13; this likely reflects a read error, and the protein shown comes from translating the DNA. V gene TRDV2 combines with J gene TRDJ2, with unresolved D. The CDR3 is made up of 17 amino acids. Germline V gives CDR1 GEAIGNYY, CDR2 EKD. With 1 base removed from V and 10 bases from J, the gap between germline ends came to 24 bases. As DNA, the CDR3 is TGTGCCTGTGACACGCTCGGGCGGTCCCCCCAAAAGGTACAACTCTTCTTT. It yields the protein CACDTLGRSPQKVQLFF.

This clone was counted a few times. This sequence is one base from a far larger clone and is likely a read error. This sample also contains other DNA sequences that code for the same CDR3. V gene TRDV2 combines with J gene TRDJ3; 11 bases align to TRDD3. Unmatched junction bases numbered 5, after V lost 0 bases and J lost 5 bases. Germline V gene sequence: CDR1 GEAIGNYY, CDR2 EKD. The CDR3 runs 18 residues. The CDR3 spells CACDTVLGDTRDTRQMFF. DNA for the CDR3: TGTGCCTGTGACACCGTCCTGGGGGATACTCGGGACACCCGACAGATGTTTTTC.

Note on this clone: TCRdb's protein, taken from a much larger clone, differs from this DNA's translation at residue 13, likely owing to a read error; the protein displayed comes from the DNA. The rearrangement uses TRDV2 and TRDJ1; possible D gene TRDD1, 5 bases. The V end was cut by 0 bases, the J end by 4 bases, with 35 bases between. Per the germline V gene, CDR1 is GEAIGNYY and CDR2 is EKD. The CDR3 runs 22 residues. The CDR3 DNA reads as TGTGCCTGTGACACCGGAAATCTTACTACGTCTCCTGTGCTCACTACGAGCGATAAACTCATCTTT. Translated: CACDTGNLTTSPVLTTSDKLIF.

On this clone itself: TCRdb's entry gives the protein of a much larger clone, which mismatches this DNA's translation at residue 15, likely from a read error; the protein reported here is translated from the DNA. This rearrangement joins TRDV2 to TRDJ1; maybe TRDD3 (6 bases). The CDR3 is made up of 18 amino acids. Germline assignment: CDR1 GEAIGNYY and CDR2 EKD. CDR3 nucleotides: TGTGCCTGTGACACCGTTGGGGGTCCCCCCTATTTGACCGATCAACTCATCTTT. As protein: CACDTVGGPPYLTDQLIF.

A few counts support this clone. The rearrangement links TRDV2 to TRDJ1, with D hard to call. Looked up from germline, CDR1 is GEAIGNYY and CDR2 is EKD. CDR3 size: 13 residues. The ends were cut back, 3 bases at V and 13 bases at J, with 20 bases in the middle. CDR3 bases: TGTGCCTGTGACTCTCTCGGGTTCGATAACCGCATCTTT. Translated, it gives CACDSLGFDNRIF.

On this clone: TCRdb's listed protein matches a much larger clone and diverges from this DNA's translation at residue 17, likely through a read error; the protein shown comes from the DNA. The rearrangement joins TRDV2 to TRDJ1, with TRDD3 matching 10 bases. V was clipped by 2 bases and J by 4 bases; unmatched bases: 27. The CDR3 covers 22 residues. CDR1 and CDR2 from the germline V gene are GEAIGNYY and EKD. Here the CDR3 reads CACDKIPTSVLGDNRANDKLIF. The CDR3 DNA reads as TGTGCCTGTGACAAGATTCCTACCTCGGTCCTGGGGGATAACAGAGCGAACGATAAACTCATCTTT.

This clone was seen a few times. The protein in TCRdb stems from a much larger clone and differs at residue 3 from this DNA's translation, likely a read error; here the protein is translated from the DNA. This chain links TRDV2 with TRDJ1; 9 bases match TRDD3. The CDR3 runs to 19 residues. Germline values: CDR1 GEAIGNYY, CDR2 EKD. DNA of the CDR3: TGTGCCCGTGACGACGTGATGATGGGGGATAAGTCAAGTCCCGATAAACTCATCTTT. Translation gives CARDDVMMGDKSSPDKLIF.

This clone was observed a few times. CDR3 sequence (DNA): TGTGCCTGTGACACCGTCACTGGGGGCTCGAGCTCCTGGGACACCCGACAGATGTTTTTC. It specifies CACDTVTGGSSSWDTRQMFF. The rearrangement links TRDV2 to TRDJ3, with TRDD3 matching 8 bases. The CDR3 covers 20 residues. Germline trimming cut 0 bases from V and 0 bases from J; bases unmatched to any gene: 9. Looked up from germline, CDR1 is GEAIGNYY and CDR2 is EKD.

Only a few counts were recorded for this clone. This DNA's translation and the protein TCRdb lists, from a much larger clone, do not match at residue 4, likely due to a read error; the protein shown is translated from the DNA. The V and J genes are TRDV2 and TRDJ1, with D tentatively TRDD3 (5 bases). Germline V gene lookup returns CDR1 GEAIGNYY and CDR2 EKD. CDR3 length: 16 residues. CDR3 protein: CACGTVGTAPPDKLIF. The CDR3 DNA is TGTGCCTGTGGCACCGTGGGGACAGCGCCGCCCGATAAACTCATCTTT.

This clone came up many times. The TCRdb protein, from a much larger clone, departs from this DNA's translation at residue 16, likely by read error; the protein shown derives from the DNA. Other DNA sequences of this sample code for an identical CDR3. This chain joins TRDV1 and TRDJ1, with 13 bases matching TRDD3. V dropped 2 bases and J dropped 7; count of bases not matched to a gene: 22. This CDR3 has 21 amino acids. Germline V gene lookup returns CDR1 TSWWSYY and CDR2 QGS. CDR3: CALGEISYPLLLGDTRGKLIF. The CDR3 DNA is TGTGCTCTTGGGGAAATTTCCTACCCCCTCCTACTGGGGGATACGCGGGGTAAACTCATCTTT.

This clone was observed a handful of times. The protein TCRdb lists belongs to a much larger clone and differs from this DNA's translation at residue 9, which points to a read error; the protein shown is made from the DNA. This chain connects TRDV2 to TRDJ1; 7 positions match TRDD3. The length of the CDR3 is 22 residues. Germline CDR1 is GEAIGNYY and CDR2 is EKD. Unmatched junction bases numbered 25, after V lost 1 base and J lost 0 bases. CDR3 region: CACDTVGTVGYTHSEYTDKLIF. The CDR3 DNA is TGTGCCTGTGACACGGTGGGAACTGTGGGATACACTCACTCAGAGTACACCGATAAACTCATCTTT.

Concerning this clone itself: The TCRdb record carries a much larger clone's protein, which differs from this DNA's translation at residue 9; a read error is the likely cause, and the protein listed here is the DNA translation. As DNA, the CDR3 is TGTGCCTGTGACACCGTTTTGGGGAGTCCAGGTACTGGGGGATCGGTCCGAAGCGATAAACTCATCTTT. Encoded protein: CACDTVLGSPGTGGSVRSDKLIF. The rearrangement uses TRDV2 and TRDJ1; 10 bases are shared with TRDD3. The V segment lost 0 bases and the J segment 4 bases; nucleotides outside the gene matches: 28. Germline lookup yields CDR1 GEAIGNYY and CDR2 EKD. The CDR3 length is 23 residues.

To note about this clone: TCRdb's entry gives the protein of a much larger clone, which mismatches this DNA's translation at residue 16, likely from a read error; the protein reported here is translated from the DNA. The chain has TRDV2 and TRDJ1; 7 bases align to TRDD3. Germline-derived CDR1 and CDR2 are GEAIGNYY and EKD. The CDR3 totals 19 residues. This CDR3 is CACDTVQGLGAPLTDELIF. CDR3 sequence (DNA): TGTGCCTGTGACACCGTGCAGGGGCTGGGGGCCCCCTTGACCGATGAACTCATCTTT.

This clone occurred a few times. Translating this DNA gives a protein that differs at residue 6 from the TCRdb one, which belongs to a much larger clone; a read error is likely, and the protein shown is this translation. The chain carries TRDV2 and TRDJ1; D gene ambiguous. CDR1 and CDR2 from the germline V gene are GEAIGNYY and EKD. V lost 1 base, J lost 4 bases, and 18 bases lay in between. The CDR3 contains 16 residues. The CDR3 reads CACDTLGSRPVDKLIF. Written as DNA, the CDR3 is TGTGCCTGTGACACGCTTGGGTCCCGACCGGTCGATAAACTCATCTTT.

This clone was seen a few times. The TCRdb protein comes from a much larger clone and disagrees with this DNA's translation at residue 15, likely due to a read error; the protein given here is derived from the DNA. This sequence joins TRDV2 and TRDJ1; D possibly corresponds to TRDD3 (6 bases). The CDR3 length is 19 residues. CDR1 is GEAIGNYY, CDR2 EKD, per germline. V was shortened by 3 bases and J by 10 bases, with 35 bases between the two germline ends. The CDR3 reads CACDAVISTRRDSTMGLIF. CDR3 nucleotides: TGTGCCTGTGACGCCGTGATCTCGACGAGGAGGGATAGTACCATGGGACTCATCTTT.

The genes are TRDV2 and TRDJ1; 10 bases agree with TRDD3. Germline CDR1 reads GEAIGNYY; CDR2 reads EKD. The CDR3 spans 18 residues. The V gene end was trimmed by 0 bases and the J gene end by 2 bases; junction bases not matched to a gene: 11. The CDR3 protein is CACDTLKFRGDTTDKLIF. CDR3 bases: TGTGCCTGTGACACCCTCAAATTCCGGGGGGATACGACCGATAAACTCATCTTT.

In its sample, this clone was seen a few times. An end of the junction does not agree with germline; a read error may underlie this. J is TRDJ3 and V is TRDV2; 10 bases match TRDD3. This CDR3 spans 19 amino acids. Germline V CDR1 and CDR2: GEAIGNYY, EKD. The CDR3 is CACDLLGDPVSSDTRQMFF. As DNA, the CDR3 is TGTGCCTGTGATCTACTGGGGGATCCGGTGTCCTCGGACACCCGACAGATGTTTTTC.

The table lists this clone with a few counts. The chain links TRDV2 to TRDJ1, with 12 bases fitting TRDD3. Unmatched junction bases numbered 16, after V lost 0 bases and J lost 6 bases. CDR1 and CDR2 (germline): GEAIGNYY, EKD. The CDR3 totals 19 residues. The CDR3, as DNA: TGTGCCTGTGACACCGCGGATCGTACTGGGGGATACTGGGCGTATAAACTCATCTTT. Its protein product is CACDTADRTGGYWAYKLIF.